This is a list of T cell receptor beta chains from one sample in a study of blood T cell repertoires in COVID-19. Using immunoSEQ multiplex PCR, the repertoire was profiled, and TCRdb retains in-frame clones only, with some absent. The sample consists of over 95,000 clones, 85% of them appearing once. Sequencing was done on a sample of peripheral blood. Receptors originate from a human donor in a cohort sampled during active COVID-19. The CDR3 runs from the conserved cysteine through the conserved F or W. The order of the fields is clone size, V gene, J gene, D gene, CDR3 protein, CDR3 DNA. A D gene is named only where the DNA matches it firmly. Size tells how often a clone was seen (once, few, many) or the class of an expanded clone, and some rows leave it out.

>-|TRBV14|TRBJ2-2|TRBD1
CASSPTTGGAGELFF
TGTGCCAGCAGCCCCACGACAGGGGGGGCCGGGGAGCTGTTTTTT
>-|TRBV19|TRBJ1-5|-
CASKTGRPNQPQHF
TGTGCCAGTAAAACGGGGAGGCCTAATCAGCCCCAGCATTTT
>-|TRBV13|TRBJ2-7|-
CASSADGPSYEQYF
TGTGCCAGCAGCGCCGATGGCCCCTCCTACGAGCAGTACTTC
>-|TRBV5-1|TRBJ2-1|-
CASSLELALSYNEQFF
TGCGCCAGCAGCTTGGAACTAGCCCTCTCCTACAATGAGCAGTTCTTC
>-|TRBV6-2/TRBV6-3|TRBJ1-1|TRBD1
CASSDRQGRTEAFF
TGTGCCAGCAGTGACCGACAGGGACGCACTGAAGCTTTCTTT
>-|TRBV6-2/TRBV6-3|TRBJ2-3|-
CASSYGRGGRTDTQYF
TGTGCCAGCAGTTACGGGCGTGGAGGGCGCACAGATACGCAGTATTTT
>once|TRBV4-1|TRBJ2-3|-
CASSRTGNSPTDTQYF
TGCGCCAGCAGCCGTACAGGGAACTCACCCACAGATACGCAGTATTTT
>-|TRBV6-2/TRBV6-3|TRBJ1-5|TRBD1
CASSQGQGGQPQHF
TGTGCCAGCAGCCAGGGACAGGGGGGTCAGCCCCAGCATTTT
>-|TRBV6-5|TRBJ2-3|-
CASSYASIGGDTQYF
TGTGCCAGCAGTTACGCGTCTATTGGCGGGGATACGCAGTATTTT
>once|TRBV6-5|TRBJ1-1|TRBD1
CASSTTGAAFF
TGTGCCAGCAGTACGACAGGGGCGGCTTTCTTT
>-|TRBV5-6|TRBJ1-2|-
CASSFNSLGYTF
TGTGCCAGCAGCTTTAACAGCCTTGGCTACACCTTC
>few|TRBV7-2|TRBJ1-1|TRBD1
CASSLGQGRGEAFF
TGTGCCAGCAGCTTAGGACAGGGGCGGGGTGAAGCTTTCTTT
>-|TRBV30|TRBJ1-5|-
CAWSPGGNQPQHF
TGTGCCTGGAGTCCCGGGGGCAATCAGCCCCAGCATTTT
>few|TRBV19|TRBJ1-2|-
CASSRTGYGYTF
TGTGCCAGTAGTAGAACAGGGTATGGCTACACCTTC
>-|TRBV28|TRBJ1-4|-
CASSPTVNEKLFF
TGTGCCAGCAGTCCTACAGTTAATGAAAAACTGTTTTTT
>-|TRBV11-3|TRBJ2-7|TRBD1
CASSPGQGLSEQYF
TGTGCCAGCAGCCCAGGACAGGGTTTAAGCGAGCAGTACTTC
>-|TRBV3-1/TRBV3-2|TRBJ2-3|-
CASSQGAGGTDTQYF
TGTGCCAGCAGCCAGGGGGCAGGGGGGACAGATACGCAGTATTTT
>-|TRBV28|TRBJ2-1|-
CASRSTYNEQFF
TGTGCCAGCAGGAGTACCTACAATGAGCAGTTCTTC
>-|TRBV11-3|TRBJ2-7|TRBD1
CASSPRTGGGEQYF
TGTGCCAGCAGCCCGCGGACAGGGGGAGGTGAGCAGTACTTC
>-|TRBV28|TRBJ2-7|TRBD1
CASSISGQGFWEQYF
TGTGCCAGCAGTATCTCTGGACAGGGGTTTTGGGAGCAGTACTTC
>-|TRBV5-6|TRBJ2-1|TRBD2
CASSPRLAGDNEQFF
TGTGCCAGCAGCCCACGACTAGCGGGGGACAATGAGCAGTTCTTC
>-|TRBV7-3|TRBJ2-3|TRBD1
CASSFRQGRTDTQYF
TGTGCCAGCAGCTTCAGACAGGGGCGGACAGATACGCAGTATTTT
>-|TRBV25-1|TRBJ1-1|-
CASGARDTEAFF
TGTGCCAGCGGGGCCAGGGACACTGAAGCTTTCTTT
>once|TRBV24-1|TRBJ2-3|-
CATSDRMAGDTDTQYF
TGTGCCACCAGTGATAGGATGGCAGGGGACACAGATACGCAGTATTTT
>-|TRBV7-2|TRBJ2-5|-
CASSRVPQGLETQYF
TGTGCCAGCAGCCGGGTACCTCAGGGGCTTGAGACCCAGTACTTC
>-|TRBV6-5|TRBJ2-1|-
CASSLGQYNEQFF
TGTGCCAGCAGCCTCGGACAGTACAATGAGCAGTTCTTC
>-|TRBV12-5|TRBJ1-1|-
CASGLGSATEAFF
TGTGCTAGTGGTTTGGGGAGTGCGACTGAAGCTTTCTTT
>-|TRBV18|TRBJ1-1|-
CASGVSRGMNTEAFF
TGTGCCAGCGGGGTTTCGCGGGGAATGAACACTGAAGCTTTCTTT
>-|TRBV19|TRBJ1-1|TRBD1
CASSSDRGTNTEAFF
TGTGCCAGTAGTTCCGACAGGGGAACGAACACTGAAGCTTTCTTT
>many|TRBV7-6|TRBJ2-7|TRBD1
CASSPRLSLRQGLYEQYF
TGTGCCAGCAGCCCGCGCCTCTCCCTGAGACAGGGTCTCTACGAGCAGTACTTC
>-|TRBV6-5|TRBJ2-2|TRBD1
CASSYAGTGNTGELFF
TGTGCCAGCAGTTACGCCGGGACAGGAAACACCGGGGAGCTGTTTTTT
>-|TRBV6-4|TRBJ2-1|TRBD2
CASSAGGGEYNEQFF
TGTGCCAGCAGTGCGGGCGGGGGGGAGTACAATGAGCAGTTCTTC
>-|TRBV6-1|TRBJ1-3|-
CASSEGPGDGNTIYF
TGTGCCAGCAGTGAAGGTCCAGGGGATGGAAACACCATATATTTT
>-|TRBV7-2|TRBJ1-2|-
CASSPDSDYGYTF
TGTGCCAGCAGCCCCGACAGCGACTATGGCTACACCTTC
>-|TRBV19|TRBJ2-1|-
CASLSGSPFSNEQFF
TGTGCCAGCCTTTCGGGGTCCCCATTTTCCAATGAGCAGTTCTTC
>once|TRBV7-3|TRBJ2-3|-
CASSYGLGGDTQYF
TGTGCCAGCAGCTACGGACTAGGGGGGGATACGCAGTATTTT
>few|TRBV3-1/TRBV3-2|TRBJ1-6|-
CASTPGRTRGSPLHF
TGTGCCAGCACTCCGGGGAGAACGCGGGGTTCACCCCTCCACTTT
>-|TRBV7-9|TRBJ2-6|TRBD1
CASSGQVSGANVLTF
TGTGCCAGCAGCGGACAGGTCTCTGGGGCCAACGTCCTGACTTTC
>-|TRBV5-4|TRBJ2-1|TRBD1
CASSLVWTGNNEQFF
TGTGCCAGCAGCTTGGTTTGGACAGGGAACAATGAGCAGTTCTTC
>-|TRBV5-6|TRBJ1-5|TRBD1
CASSVTGGGQPQHF
TGTGCCAGCAGCGTCACAGGGGGAGGGCAGCCCCAGCATTTT
>-|TRBV7-8|TRBJ1-6|-
CASSLDWGGTPYNSPLHF
TGTGCCAGCAGCTTAGACTGGGGGGGGACCCCCTATAATTCACCCCTCCACTTT
>-|TRBV2|TRBJ1-6|-
CASSDNRPDNSPLHF
TGTGCCAGCAGTGATAACAGGCCGGATAATTCACCCCTCCACTTT
>-|TRBV5-1|TRBJ2-1|TRBD2
CASSATSGGASYNEQFF
TGCGCCAGCAGCGCAACTAGCGGGGGGGCCTCCTACAATGAGCAGTTCTTC
>-|TRBV4-1|TRBJ2-1|-
CASSQQGLIYNEQFF
TGCGCCAGCAGCCAACAGGGACTTATCTACAATGAGCAGTTCTTC
>-|TRBV5-6|TRBJ2-7|-
CASTSLLSSYEQYF
TGTGCCAGCACTTCCTTATTGAGCTCCTACGAGCAGTACTTC
>-|TRBV30|TRBJ1-4|TRBD1
CAWSVGTGINEKLFF
TGTGCCTGGAGTGTGGGGACAGGGATTAATGAAAAACTGTTTTTT
>-|TRBV24-1|TRBJ1-5|TRBD1
CATSDPWTGGNQPQHF
TGTGCCACCAGTGATCCGTGGACAGGGGGCAATCAGCCCCAGCATTTT
>-|TRBV5-5|TRBJ2-1|-
CASSSISGLGPYNEQFF
TGTGCCAGCAGCTCCATTAGCGGTTTAGGGCCCTACAATGAGCAGTTCTTC
>once|TRBV18|TRBJ1-3|-
CASSPTGYSGNTIYF
TGTGCCAGCTCACCAACAGGTTATTCTGGAAACACCATATATTTT
>-|TRBV10-3|TRBJ1-2|-
CAISESNRATYGYTF
TGTGCCATCAGTGAGTCTAACAGGGCTACCTATGGCTACACCTTC
>-|TRBV23-1|TRBJ2-4|TRBD2
CASSQSIQRGDIQYF
TGCGCCAGCAGTCAATCGATCCAGCGGGGGGACATTCAGTACTTC
>-|TRBV28|TRBJ1-2|-
CASTQGNRGAAGYTF
TGTGCCAGCACCCAGGGGAACAGAGGGGCGGCTGGCTACACCTTC
>-|TRBV3-1/TRBV3-2|TRBJ1-1|-
CASSLQTEAFF
TGTGCCAGCAGCCTCCAAACTGAAGCTTTCTTT
>-|TRBV25-1|TRBJ1-2|-
CASSEKYGRSERNGYTF
TGTGCCAGCAGTGAAAAGTACGGAAGAAGCGAACGAAATGGCTACACCTTC
>-|TRBV6-5|TRBJ1-5|TRBD1
CASSSGQGNQPQHF
TGTGCCAGCAGTTCCGGACAGGGCAATCAGCCCCAGCATTTT
>once|TRBV6-5|TRBJ1-4|TRBD1
CASSYSPGQGREKLFF
TGTGCCAGCAGTTACAGTCCGGGACAGGGTCGGGAAAAACTGTTTTTT
>once|TRBV7-9|TRBJ2-7|TRBD1
CASSLSGTGWKEYF
TGTGCCAGCAGCTTATCAGGGACAGGCTGGAAGGAGTACTTC
>-|TRBV5-8|TRBJ1-1|TRBD1
CASSRGQGFEAFF
TGTGCCAGCAGCAGAGGACAGGGGTTTGAAGCTTTCTTT
>-|TRBV15|TRBJ1-1|TRBD1
CATSMRELGTANTEAFF
TGTGCCACCAGCATGAGGGAGCTTGGGACAGCTAACACTGAAGCTTTCTTT
>-|TRBV2|TRBJ2-2|-
CASSVGQGTGELFF
TGTGCCAGCAGTGTTGGCCAGGGGACCGGGGAGCTGTTTTTT